Listed below are T cell receptor beta chains from one sample, sequenced in a study of shared clonotypes between healthy human individuals. Libraries were prepared by immunoSEQ multiplex PCR; TCRdb keeps only in-frame clonotypes and omits some of them. Among about 1.5 million clones listed, approximately 98% were seen once. Sequences were obtained from naive CD4+ T cells sorted from blood. The receptor source for this set is a man aged 30 to 39 in good health. CDR3s include the opening cysteine and the closing phenylalanine or tryptophan. The D gene is left open where the match is weak. The size of a clone is reported for some rows only, either as once, few or many, or as a class for expanded clones.

v_call,clone_size,d_call,cdr3_aa
TRBV7-2,NA,NA,CASSLRRSHYEQYF
TRBV9,NA,TRBD2,CASSEQGSSGSIPYEQYF
TRBV5-1,NA,NA,CASSALPSGANVLTF
TRBV6-6,NA,TRBD1,CASSSRQGDEKLFF
TRBV11-2,NA,NA,CASSTPRGRDTEAFF
TRBV27,NA,NA,CASSLGGSLEQYF
TRBV10-3,NA,TRBD1,CAIAQDRGHTEAFF
TRBV5-1,once,NA,CASRRDTGELFF
TRBV18,once,NA,CASSPGTRSDAYGYTF
TRBV7-2,NA,TRBD1,CASSFYRGYGYTF
TRBV19,NA,NA,CASTTISVDEKLFF
TRBV2,NA,NA,CASRGTSGNHEQFF
TRBV10-3,NA,TRBD1,CAISEFGTGGDEQYF
TRBV7-2,NA,NA,CASSSGGSGGRPIPREQYF
TRBV7-2,NA,TRBD1,CASSPPTGRAVGTQYF
TRBV9,NA,NA,CASSVGLPQHF
TRBV7-9,NA,TRBD1,CASLYSGTGGNTIYF
TRBV15,once,NA,CATSRDDSEQYF
TRBV18,NA,TRBD2,CASSPLAGGPAYEQYF
TRBV5-1,NA,NA,CASSFEQGLGSYNEQFF
TRBV7-2,NA,NA,CASLKGPHTEAFF
TRBV5-1,NA,TRBD2,CASSTRGTSGRGWSYNEQFF
TRBV28,NA,NA,CASSSGDVPDTQYF
TRBV28,NA,NA,CASSLPRAVDTQYF